This T cell receptor beta chain was sequenced in a study of CXCR3-negative and CXCR3-positive naive CD8 T cells (dated by TCRdb to about 2019). For the wider study: About 150 million TRB reads were obtained in total, roughly 1.5 +/- 0.3 million reads per library. For the TRBV-TRBJ cluster analysis, the naive subsets came from a handful of donors, while the memory cells came from 3 donors. Diversity and physicochemical repertoire analyses covered some eleven donors pooled from two independent experiments. Overall study results and their limits: Freshly isolated PBMCs were used for most assays because CXCR3 expression went down partially after cryopreservation. Both naive subsets had comparably high repertoire diversity, while memory CD8+ T cells had much lower repertoire diversity. Naive CXCR3-negative and CXCR3-positive cells from the same donor showed similar TRBV-TRBJ usage, whereas memory cells showed distinct patterns. Compared with CXCR3-negative naive cells, CXCR3-positive naive cells had TRB CDR3s with higher hydrophobicity (lower Kidera factor 4), lower energy, and higher strength and volume indices. Because surface CD5, which has been linked to self-reactivity in mice, was comparable between naive subsets, TCR interaction strength was also inferred from TRB CDR3 physicochemical properties.

About this clonotype: Its recognized antigen is unknown.

Each CD8+ T cell subset was flow-sorted in triplicate, and approximately 280,000 cells per subset were placed directly into RLT lysis buffer. Naive CD8+ T cells were defined stringently as CD45RO-CCR7+CD27+CD95- to exclude memory contaminants. Standard density gradient centrifugation was used to isolate peripheral blood mononuclear cells from buffy coats. A FACSAria III was used to flow-sort naive CXCR3-negative and CXCR3-positive CD8+ T cells. An RNeasy Mini Kit was used to extract total RNA from the sorted cells. The sample was run on a NextSeq 550. The Human TCR Profiling Kit (MiLaboratory) was used to prepare UMI-labeled 5' RACE TRB cDNA libraries. cDNA synthesis used the entire amount of extracted RNA, and PCR amplification then used the entire amount of cDNA produced. Libraries were prepared in parallel using an identical number of PCR cycles. Processing in the source paper ran as follows. About 53,000 +/- 10,000 unique UMI-labeled TRB cDNA molecules per library were extracted with MIGEC and MiXCR, with at least two reads per UMI required. On average, about 40,000 +/- 10,000 functional in-frame TRB CDR3 nucleotide clonotypes lacking stop codons were found per library. After downsampling to 5000 UMI-labeled TRB molecules per sample, diversity metrics such as normalized Shannon-Wiener and Chao1 were calculated in VDJtools. VDJtools was used to calculate clonotype-size-weighted physicochemical properties of the central five CDR3 residues, namely interaction energy, strength, volume and Kidera factor 4. After the reads were reprocessed by TCRdb, one entry was made per CDR3 protein sequence, with no DNA. These V and J calls rely on TCRdb rather than the paper's analysis. This sample's table has entries for fewer than 95,000 distinct CDR3 sequences. In total, the top ten clones hold approximately 1.5% of the sample.

The germline V gene encodes CDR1 SQVTM and CDR2 ANQGSEA. The CDR3 sequence holds 19 residues, the cysteine and phenylalanine included. No DNA was logged. The source of this sequence is a human donor in good health. Some clones in this sample may be carry-over from other donors' samples. The chain is made from TRBV29-1 and TRBJ2-3; TCRdb reports TRBD1, a call that lacks DNA to check it against. The material sequenced was naive CXCR3- CD8+ T cells from blood. Per the publication, the cell subset or site label means: CD45RO-CCR7+CD27+CD95- naive CD8+ T cells lacking CXCR3 (TNR3-). The CDR3 region has the sequence CSVGTKERQTGVGTDTQYF.